The rows below give T cell receptor beta chains drawn from one sample of a study of blood T cell repertoires in COVID-19. The protocol was immunoSEQ multiplex PCR, while the TCRdb copy is restricted to in-frame clones and leaves out a portion. The repertoire holds 55,000 to 75,000 clones, with roughly 80% as singletons. Sequencing was performed on peripheral blood. All receptors come from a man in his sixties or seventies who had recovered from COVID-19. The conserved cysteine and the conserved F or W are not part of the CDR3 here.

J | V | CDR3
TRBJ2-3 | TRBV9 | ASSGGRGFTDTQY
TRBJ2-7 | TRBV7-9 | ASSLIGQGAKEQY
TRBJ2-5 | TRBV15 | ATSRENGETQY
TRBJ2-5 | TRBV12-3/TRBV12-4 | ASSTQAQETQY
TRBJ1-5 | TRBV9 | ARTGENGPQH
TRBJ2-3 | TRBV7-2 | ASSLGAGSGWY
TRBJ1-5 | TRBV5-6 | ASSSGQAGTQPQH
TRBJ2-7 | TRBV21-1 | ASSKKGGDSTYEQY
TRBJ1-1 | TRBV7-8 | ASSLARTTGAGNTEAF
TRBJ2-2 | TRBV4-3 | ASSQDTRTGELF
TRBJ2-1 | TRBV9 | ASSTSAGTGVYNEQF
TRBJ1-2 | TRBV7-8 | ASSETPRGLYGYT
TRBJ2-7 | TRBV3-1/TRBV3-2 | ASSPGLAGAYEQY
TRBJ2-2 | TRBV12-3/TRBV12-4 | ASSPHRGELF
TRBJ2-3 | TRBV28 | ASSFGRREDQGSWAQY
TRBJ1-4 | TRBV27 | ASSVTRANEKLF
TRBJ1-2 | TRBV4-3 | ASSQDTGAMNYGYT
TRBJ2-7 | TRBV30 | ALGRDRPYEQY
TRBJ2-1 | TRBV27 | ASSSSKMSGTSGRGNEQF